This T cell receptor beta chain was retrieved from a study of long-term antiretroviral therapy in people with HIV. Study-level background: Earliest sampling preceded the 2015 immediate-ART recommendation by about a decade.

The assay used was immunoSEQ (version v3.0), run at survey level. TCRdb's copy holds only in-frame clones and misses some; the assay was immunoSEQ multiplex PCR. This repertoire shows about 36,000 clones, over 75% found once; its top ten account for around 6.1%. Study outcomes and limitations: HIV repertoires spanned tighter CDR3 length ranges than controls did.

With regard to this clone: Its antigen is currently unknown.

Source: unsorted PBMCs, taken 0.6 years after starting antiretroviral therapy. This clonotype originated in a man aged 18-30 years with HIV.

The CDR3 is CASSSPGGVEQYF. The CDR3 region has the DNA TGTGCCAGCAGCTCCCCGGGGGGGGTCGAGCAGTACTTC. The rearrangement links TRBV7-2 to TRBJ2-7, with 8 bases aligning to TRBD2. Trimming removed 4 bases from V and 6 bases from J; junction bases left unmatched: 5. The CDR3 has 13 amino acids. CDR1 and CDR2 from the germline V gene are SGHTA and FQGNSA.